A single sample gave rise to the 27 T cell receptor beta chains below, sequenced in a study of T-cell memory formation after mild COVID-19. TCRdb reanalysed the 5' RACE reads using MiXCR and keeps one entry per CDR3 protein. This sample has more than 80,000 distinct CDR3 sequences, with about an eighth found just once. Sequencing was carried out using PBMCs or a T cell subset sorted from them (not recorded which). Receptor source: an adult woman who had mild COVID-19 (a few samples of this study predate the infection). Cell type and time point are not known.

This clonotype was seen more than once but under ten times. The CDR3 region is CASSYGQSYGYTF. CDR3 nucleotides: TGTGCCAGCAGTTACGGACAGTCCTATGGCTACACCTTC. This chain connects TRBV27 to TRBJ1-2, with a tentative D call TRBD1 (6 bases). CDR1 is MNHEY and CDR2 is SMNVEV in the germline V gene (reference sequence). V was pared by 4 bases and J by 4 bases, with 10 bases between. The CDR3 is made up of 13 amino acids.

The chain employs TRBV7-9 and TRBJ2-1; TRBD2 matches at 8 bases. Germline lookup yields CDR1 SEHNR and CDR2 FQNEAQ (reference sequence). This CDR3 spans 14 amino acids. V shed 3 bases and J 8 bases; nucleotides not matched to a gene: 6. The CDR3 DNA sequence: TGTGCCAGCAGCTTTGGAAGCGGGAGCGATGAGCAGTTCTTC. It yields the protein CASSFGSGSDEQFF. Supplemented by reference TRBV7-9 and TRBJ2-1, the full variable domain reads DTGVSQNPRHKITKRGQNVTFRCDPISEHNRLYWYRQTLGQGPEFLTYFQNEAQLEKSRLLSDRFSAERPKGSFSTLEIQRTEQGDSAMYLCASSFGSGSDEQFFGPGTRLTVL.

The CDR3 region has the DNA TGTGCCAGCAGTTACGGGACAGGGAATTCACCCCTCCACTTT. Protein sequence: CASSYGTGNSPLHF. The rearrangement uses TRBV6-5 and TRBJ1-6; TRBD1 matches 9 bases. The trim removed 2 bases at V and 7 bases at J, leaving 0 bases unmatched. CDR3 length equals 14 residues. Per the germline V gene, CDR1 is MNHEY and CDR2 is SVGAGI.

V usage is TRBV20-1 and J usage is TRBJ2-1; 10 positions agree with TRBD1. V was clipped by 0 bases and J by 3 bases; unmatched bases: 5. CDR1 is DFQATT, CDR2 SNEGSKA, per germline (reference sequence). The CDR3 loop spans 16 amino acids. As DNA, the CDR3 is TGCAGTGCTAGAGATCGACAGGGGGCGGACTACAATGAGCAGTTCTTC. Amino acid sequence: CSARDRQGADYNEQFF.

This clonotype was recorded many times. The V and J genes are TRBV10-3 and TRBJ2-1; either TRBD1 or TRBD2 may supply D (5 bases each). Between the trimmed V and J ends, which lost 4 bases and 9 bases, there was a span of 31 bases. CDR1 is ENHRY, CDR2 SYGVKD, per germline. This CDR3 is 19 amino acids long. CDR3 DNA: TGTGCCATCAGTGTACTCGTCCCCGACACTGGACTGTTCGGGGCTGAGCAGTTCTTC. Translating gives CAISVLVPDTGLFGAEQFF.

This chain uses TRBV4-2 with TRBJ2-1; TRBD2 agrees at 13 bases. In germline, CDR1 is LGHNA, CDR2 YNFKEQ. The CDR3 is 17 residues long. J was trimmed by 8 bases and V by 1 base; bases with no gene match: 8. The CDR3 loop reads CASSQAGLAGAGDEQFF. The CDR3 nucleotides are TGTGCCAGCAGCCAAGCCGGACTAGCGGGAGCAGGGGATGAGCAGTTCTTC.

The rearrangement links TRBV20-1 to TRBJ2-3, with 8 bases matching TRBD2. The CDR3 is 17 residues long. V was pared by 0 bases and J by 2 bases, with 10 bases of the junction left unmatched. The germline V gene has CDR1 DFQATT and CDR2 SNEGSKA (reference sequence). The CDR3 loop is CSARENTSGGNTDTQYF. CDR3 sequence (DNA): TGCAGTGCTAGAGAGAATACTAGCGGAGGGAACACAGATACGCAGTATTTT.

Many counts were recorded for this clonotype. V usage is TRBV12-3 or TRBV12-4 and J usage is TRBJ2-5; 10 nucleotides agree with TRBD2. This CDR3 is 17 amino acids long. V shed 3 bases, J shed 1 base, and the junction held 8 bases outside the gene matches. The CDR3 DNA reads TGTGCCAGCAGTTTTCTAGCGGGAGCTATCCTCCAAGAGACCCAGTACTTC. Protein: CASSFLAGAILQETQYF.

This clonotype was recorded many times. The chain recombines TRBV4-3 with TRBJ2-7; 7 bases map to TRBD1. This CDR3 has 15 residues. CDR1 is LGHNA and CDR2 is YSLEER in the germline V gene. The J segment lost 7 bases and the V segment lost 2 bases, leaving 11 bases of the junction unmatched. The CDR3 here is CASSQTTGNAEEQYF. DNA for the CDR3: TGCGCCAGCAGCCAAACGACAGGGAATGCCGAGGAGCAGTACTTC.

The rearrangement links TRBV7-9 to TRBJ2-5, with D unclear. Trimming pared 5 bases from V and 4 bases from J, leaving 8 bases between. This CDR3 has 12 amino acids. In germline, CDR1 is SEHNR, CDR2 FQNEAQ (reference sequence). CDR3 DNA: TGTGCCAGCAGCCTCTTACGAGAGACCCAGTACTTC. This encodes CASSLLRETQYF.

In the case of this clonotype: Compared with germline, one end of the junction differs, possibly owing to a read error. The chain uses TRBV4-3 and TRBJ2-7; possible D gene TRBD2, 6 bases. Germline V CDR1 and CDR2: LGHNA, YSLEER. The CDR3 loop spans 13 amino acids. The DNA for the CDR3 is TGCGACAGCAGCCCCACTAGCTACTCCGAGCAGTACTTC. It is translated as CDSSPTSYSEQYF.

This clonotype has more than one count but fewer than ten. The CDR3 region has the DNA TGCGCCAGCAGCCAACTACTCCAGAGCTACGAGCAGTACTTC. This translates into CASSQLLQSYEQYF. The chain carries TRBV4-1 and TRBJ2-7; D is uncertain. The CDR3 loop spans 14 amino acids. V was shortened by 2 bases and J by 3 bases, with 11 bases between the two germline ends. Germline CDR1 is MGHRA and CDR2 is YSYEKL.

The sample holds a few counts of this clonotype. The chain carries TRBV5-1 and TRBJ2-7; 8 bases map to TRBD1. CDR1 is SGHRS and CDR2 is YFSETQ in the germline V gene. The CDR3 runs 15 residues. The J segment lost 2 bases and the V segment lost 0 bases, leaving 4 bases of the junction unmatched. The CDR3 bases are TGCGCCAGCAGCTTGGCCGGGACAGGCGCCTACGAGCAGTACTTC. Protein: CASSLAGTGAYEQYF.

The J gene is TRBJ2-7, the V gene TRBV11-1; D is possibly TRBD2 (5 bases). With 1 base removed from V and 7 bases from J, the gap between germline ends came to 5 bases. Germline loops: CDR1 SGHAT, CDR2 FQDESV (reference sequence). CDR3 length equals 11 residues. CDR3 protein: CASSLGEEQYF. The CDR3 nucleotides are TGTGCCAGCAGCTTAGGGGAGGAGCAGTACTTC.

The chain joins TRBV4-1 to TRBJ1-4, with 8 bases identical to TRBD1. Germline CDR1 MGHRA, CDR2 YSYEKL. This CDR3 is 19 amino acids long. V lost 2 bases to trimming and J lost 0 bases; unmatched junction nucleotides: 11. This chain's CDR3 is CASSQSGQGAWATNEKLFF. The CDR3 DNA reads as TGCGCCAGCAGCCAATCTGGACAGGGTGCTTGGGCAACTAATGAAAAACTGTTTTTT.

The V and J genes are TRBV11-2 and TRBJ1-5; maybe TRBD1 (5 bases). Trimming shortened V by 1 base and J by 5 bases, and 9 bases separated the two germline ends. Germline CDR1 is SGHAT and CDR2 is FQNNGV. The CDR3 sequence is 14 residues long. CDR3 nucleotides: TGTGCCAGCAGCTTAGGGGGGGACTATCAGCCCCAGCATTTT. Protein sequence: CASSLGGDYQPQHF.

This clonotype was detected a few times. The rearrangement joins TRBV19 to TRBJ1-1; possible D gene TRBD1, 5 bases. V gave up 10 bases and J gave up 11 bases, with 23 bases separating them. Germline V gives CDR1 LNHDA, CDR2 SQIVND (reference sequence). The CDR3 loop spans 13 amino acids. The CDR3 DNA follows: TGTGCCACCAGAGCGAACGGCGGAGGGGAGGCTTTCTTT. Translating gives CATRANGGGEAFF. Looking up the rest from reference TRBV19 and TRBJ1-1 gives the full variable domain: DGGITQSPKYLFRKEGQNVTLSCEQNLNHDAMYWYRQDPGQGLRLIYYSQIVNDFQKGDIAEGYSVSREKKESFPLTVTSAQKNPTAFYLCATRANGGGEAFFGQGTRLTVV.

V is TRBV7-8 and J is TRBJ2-7; D perhaps matches TRBD1 (6 bases). Per germline, CDR1 SGHVS and CDR2 FQNEAQ. V gave up 6 bases and J gave up 0 bases, with 12 bases separating them. The CDR3 sequence is 14 residues long. Written as DNA, the CDR3 is TGTGCCAGCAGGCCCGACAGGCACTCCTACGAGCAGTACGTC. Translation gives CASRPDRHSYEQYV.

This rearrangement joins TRBV5-6 to TRBJ2-1; TRBD2 might be the D (7 bases). CDR3 length: 17 amino acids. Trimming pared 2 bases from V and 4 bases from J, leaving 19 bases between. CDR1 SGHDT and CDR2 YYEEEE come from the germline V gene. CDR3 loop: CASSLRGGLAEYNEQFF. CDR3 nucleotide sequence: TGTGCCAGCAGCTTACGCGGGGGCCTAGCGGAATACAATGAGCAGTTCTTC.

The rearrangement links TRBV5-1 to TRBJ2-4, with D perhaps TRBD2 (5 bases). Trimming shortened V by 5 bases and J by 1 base, and 10 bases separated the two germline ends. Germline CDR1 and CDR2: SGHRS and YFSETQ. The CDR3 has 14 residues. The CDR3 nucleotides are TGCGCCAGCAGTCCGGACTCTGCCAAAAACATTCAGTACTTC. Its translation: CASSPDSAKNIQYF.

The chain carries TRBV5-1 and TRBJ2-4; 8 positions match TRBD1. Germline CDR1 and CDR2: SGHRS and YFSETQ. The CDR3 spans 12 residues. V was clipped by 5 bases and J by 6 bases; unmatched bases: 1. The CDR3: CASSGQGNIQYF. The DNA for the CDR3 is TGCGCCAGCAGTGGACAGGGAAACATTCAGTACTTC. Variable domain in full (rest from reference TRBV5-1 and TRBJ2-4): KAGVTQTPRYLIKTRGQQVTLSCSPISGHRSVSWYQQTPGQGLQFLFEYFSETQRNKGNFPGRFSGRQFSNSRSEMNVSTLELGDSALYLCASSGQGNIQYFGAGTRLSVL.

This clonotype has a handful of counts. The chain recombines TRBV6-5 with TRBJ2-5; 8 nucleotides agree with TRBD1. There are 15 residues in the CDR3. Per the germline V gene, CDR1 is MNHEY and CDR2 is SVGAGI. The ends lost 2 bases at V and 4 bases at J; junction bases unmatched: 6. CDR3 region: CASSYKVRGRETQYF. DNA of the CDR3: TGTGCCAGCAGTTACAAGGTCAGGGGGCGAGAGACCCAGTACTTC.

This CDR3 reads CASSPTSGGLNEQFF. The CDR3 DNA follows: TGTGCCAGCAGCCCGACTAGCGGGGGCCTCAATGAGCAGTTCTTC. This sequence joins TRBV7-9 and TRBJ2-1; 12 bases fit TRBD2. CDR1 and CDR2 from the germline V gene are SEHNR and FQNEAQ (reference sequence). CDR3 length equals 15 residues. V trimming: 5 bases; J trimming: 6 bases; junction bases outside the gene matches: 5. Using reference TRBV7-9 and TRBJ2-1 for the parts outside the CDR3, the full variable domain is DTGVSQNPRHKITKRGQNVTFRCDPISEHNRLYWYRQTLGQGPEFLTYFQNEAQLEKSRLLSDRFSAERPKGSFSTLEIQRTEQGDSAMYLCASSPTSGGLNEQFFGPGTRLTVL.

This chain links TRBV4-1 with TRBJ2-1, with D tentatively TRBD1 (5 bases). The CDR3 totals 17 residues. Germline V CDR1 and CDR2: MGHRA, YSYEKL. Trimming removed 0 bases from V and 0 bases from J, with 12 bases in between. The CDR3 bases are TGCGCCAGCAGCCAAGATCTCTGGACACGCTCCTACAATGAGCAGTTCTTC. Amino acid sequence: CASSQDLWTRSYNEQFF.

This clonotype was seen many times. The chain recombines TRBV12-3 or TRBV12-4 with TRBJ2-7, with D maybe TRBD1 (6 bases). The CDR3 sequence is 14 residues long. The V end lost 6 bases, the J end lost 0 bases, and 12 bases lay between the germline ends. CDR3 bases: TGTGCCAGCAGCCCCCTGACAGGCTCCTACGAGCAGTACTTC. Translating gives CASSPLTGSYEQYF.

The chain combines TRBV12-3 or TRBV12-4 with TRBJ1-4; tentative D call: TRBD1 (5 bases). The CDR3 loop spans 13 amino acids. The V end was cut by 8 bases, the J end by 5 bases, with 12 bases between. CDR3 nucleotides: TGTGCCAGCCACGGGACTGAAAATGAAAAACTGTTTTTT. Its translation is CASHGTENEKLFF.

Only a few counts were recorded for this clonotype. The chain recombines TRBV7-2 with TRBJ2-6; no definite D call. This CDR3 region has 16 residues. Per the germline V gene, CDR1 is SGHTA and CDR2 is FQGNSA. V was clipped by 6 bases and J by 2 bases, with 14 bases between them. The CDR3: CASSPPMGTGANVLTF. The CDR3, as DNA: TGTGCCAGCAGTCCTCCGATGGGGACTGGGGCCAACGTCCTGACTTTC.